The sequence of this T cell receptor (beta chain) was determined in a study of control samples from healthy donors and cancer patients. The CDR3 length is 15 residues. V was pared by 5 bases and J by 4 bases, with 11 bases of the junction left unmatched. Germline V gene sequence: CDR1 MRHNA, CDR2 SNTAGT. Assay used: immunoSEQ multiplex PCR; TCRdb lists only in-frame clones, some missing. The sample has over 110,000 clones; approximately 91% are singletons. Input material: blood. The TCR sequence derives from a woman aged 30 to 39 in good health. The chain combines TRBV6-4 with TRBJ2-7, with TRBD1 identical over 7 bases. Here the CDR3 reads CASSPDGTAAYEQYF. Here the CDR3 DNA reads TGTGCCAGCAGTCCCGACGGGACAGCGGCATACGAGCAGTACTTC.